This T cell receptor (beta chain) was profiled in a study of blood T cell repertoires in COVID-19. Study as a whole: Samples representing acute and convalescent COVID-19 were sourced from the United States, Italy and Spain. PBMCs, B-cell-depleted T cells, or T cells provided the cDNA or gDNA that made up the material.

The assay was immunoSEQ multiplex PCR, and TCRdb's table has in-frame clones only and misses some. The table has about 380,000 clones, about 90% seen once. Enrolled through a virtual design, the participants were between about 18 and 100 years of age and came from fewer than 30 US areas. Either two negative PCRs, clearance, or symptom resolution qualified Cohort 3 donors as recovered. The CDR3 sequence is 15 residues long. Germline CDR1 reads SGHRS; CDR2 reads YFSETQ. Trimming took 6 bases from V and 2 from J; bases not matched to a gene: 8. This clone was counted once. The chain carries TRBV5-1 and TRBJ1-1; 9 nucleotides line up with TRBD1. Sequencing was done on a sample of PBMCs or T cells enriched from blood (not recorded which). The source is a woman under 40 who had recovered from COVID-19. The CDR3 reads CASMTGGGLNTEAFF. As DNA, the CDR3 is TGCGCCAGCATGACAGGGGGGGGGCTTAACACTGAAGCTTTCTTT.